This TCR beta chain was recovered during a study of spatial heterogeneity in lung cancer. Stated time point: sample taken at primary tumor resection. Sequencing covered unsorted whole RNA taken from tumor, nontumor lung or frozen PBMC. At least ten counts were recorded for this clonotype. The CDR3 sequence is 13 residues long. CDR1 and CDR2 (germline): SGHDN, FVKESK. V lost 4 bases to trimming and J lost 10 bases, with 14 bases between them. One entry per CDR3 protein, called by TCRdb with MiXCR from the 5' RACE reads. This table has some 85,000 distinct CDR3 sequences, approximately 20% appearing once.

The J gene is TRBJ2-1, the V gene TRBV14; D might be TRBD2 (6 bases). Sequenced here: PBMCs, sampled at surgery. The clonotype was recovered from a male donor with early-stage non-small cell lung cancer. CDR3: CASSPRDWGEQFF. DNA of the CDR3: TGTGCCAGCAGCCCCCGGGACTGGGGGGAGCAGTTCTTC.